Sequencing of this T cell receptor (beta chain) was carried out in a study of shared clonotypes between healthy human individuals. Study details: Donors were a couple of women and a few men aged 18 to 49. Regarding the study as a whole: Rarefaction analysis demonstrated incomplete sorted-subset sequencing notwithstanding large depth. In this cohort, only blood was sampled, and tissue repertoires likely differ.

It was into CD45RA+ naive and CD45RA-negative memory subsets that the CD4+ cells were split. The CDR3 is 16 amino acids. Trimming cost V 8 bases and J 5 bases, with 22 bases left between them. The V gene's germline CDR1 is WSHSY and CDR2 SAAADI. Assay used: immunoSEQ multiplex PCR; TCRdb lists only in-frame clones, some missing. Here the sample spans about 2.3 million clones, approximately 93% being singletons. Remarks on this clone: Its antigen is currently unknown.

This sequence joins TRBV10-2 and TRBJ2-1, with TRBD2 as a possible D gene (5 bases). Sample: naive CD4+ T cells from PBMCs. Specified subset: CD45RA+ positively selected. This clonotype originated in a man aged 18 to 35 in good health. Some clones in this sample may be carry-over from other donors' samples. The CDR3 here is CASRSPGSRYHNEQFF. The DNA of the CDR3 is TGCGCCAGCCGATCGCCGGGGTCTAGGTACCACAATGAGCAGTTCTTC.